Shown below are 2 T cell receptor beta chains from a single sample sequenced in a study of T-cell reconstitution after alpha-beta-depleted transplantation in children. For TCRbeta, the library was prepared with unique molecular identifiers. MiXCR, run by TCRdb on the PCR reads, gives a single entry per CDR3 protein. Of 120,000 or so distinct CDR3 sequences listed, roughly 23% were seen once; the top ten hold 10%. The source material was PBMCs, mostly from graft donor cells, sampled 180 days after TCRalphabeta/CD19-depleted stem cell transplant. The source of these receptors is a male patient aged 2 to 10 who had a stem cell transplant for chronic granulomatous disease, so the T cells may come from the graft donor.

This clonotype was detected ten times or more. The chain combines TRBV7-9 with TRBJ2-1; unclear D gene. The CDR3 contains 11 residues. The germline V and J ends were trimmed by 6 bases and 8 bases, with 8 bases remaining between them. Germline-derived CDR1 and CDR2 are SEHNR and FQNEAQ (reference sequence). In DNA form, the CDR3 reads TGTGCCAGCAGGGGCGGTCATGAGCAGTTCTTC. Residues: CASRGGHEQFF.

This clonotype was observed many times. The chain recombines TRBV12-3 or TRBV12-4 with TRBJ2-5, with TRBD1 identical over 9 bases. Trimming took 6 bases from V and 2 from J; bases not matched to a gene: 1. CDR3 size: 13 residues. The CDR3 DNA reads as TGTGCCAGCAGAGGGACAGGGCAAGAGACCCAGTACTTC. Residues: CASRGTGQETQYF.